Shown below are 30 T cell receptor beta chains from a single sample sequenced in a study of T cell clones after liver transplantation. Repertoires were generated with immunoSEQ multiplex PCR, while TCRdb's copy carries only in-frame clones and drops some. The sample consists of roughly 5,100 clones, around 30% of them appearing once. Sequencing of dividing CFSE-low cells from the MLR defined alloreactive TCRbeta sequences. These TCRs' antigens remain unknown. Material: CD4+ T cells from cultured PBMCs. The receptors originated from a human patient who received a liver transplant. The graft donor may have contributed some T cells.

In its sample, this clone was seen a few times. The gene calls are TRBV28 and TRBJ2-4; tentatively, D is TRBD1 (5 bases). Trimming took 1 base from V and 0 from J, leaving 13 bases between them. Germline V lookup: CDR1 MDHEN, CDR2 SYDVKM. The CDR3 totals 17 residues. CDR3 DNA sequence: TGTGCCAGCAGTTTATCAGGGAAGGGATTAGCCAAAAACATTCAGTACTTC. Its translation: CASSLSGKGLAKNIQYF.

As for this clone: With a much larger clone just one base away, this may be a read error. The chain uses TRBV2 and TRBJ1-5, with D possibly matching TRBD1 (6 bases). The V gene's germline CDR1 is SNHLY and CDR2 FYNNEI. This CDR3 comprises 14 residues. CDR3 residues: CASSKDSRKQPQHF. The CDR3 DNA reads as TGTGCCAGCAGTAAGGACAGCCGCAAGCAGCCCCAGCATTTT. Full variable domain (missing parts from reference TRBV2 and TRBJ1-5): EPEVTQTPSHQVTQMGQEVILRCVPISNHLYFYWYRQILGQKVEFLVSFYNNEISEKSEIFDDQFSVERPDGSNFTLKIRSTKLEDSAMYFCASSKDSRKQPQHFGDGTRLSIL.

The V and J genes are TRBV10-3 and TRBJ2-4, with TRBD2 as a possible D gene (6 bases). Trimming left V 6 bases short and J 3 bases short, with 9 bases between. This CDR3 is 13 amino acids long. CDR1 is ENHRY, CDR2 SYGVKD, per germline. This CDR3 reads CAISGGSKNIQYF. The CDR3 region has the DNA TGTGCCATCAGCGGGGGAAGCAAAAACATTCAGTACTTC.

This chain connects TRBV7-2 to TRBJ1-4, with 8 positions matching TRBD1. The germline gives CDR1 SGHTA, CDR2 FQGNSA. CDR3 size: 14 residues. V trimming: 5 bases; J trimming: 6 bases; junction bases outside the gene matches: 5. CDR3: CASSHGQGHEKLFF. The CDR3 region has the DNA TGTGCCAGCAGCCACGGACAGGGTCATGAAAAACTGTTTTTT.

This clone has only a few counts. The chain links TRBV7-2 to TRBJ2-7; D remains ambiguous. The germline CDR1 and CDR2 sequences are SGHTA and FQGNSA. The V end lost 2 bases, the J end lost 1 base, and 9 bases lay between the germline ends. The CDR3 loop spans 14 amino acids. The CDR3 loop reads CASSLSLLSYEQYF. CDR3 in DNA: TGTGCCAGCAGCTTAAGCTTACTGTCCTACGAGCAGTACTTC.

This chain uses TRBV6-1 with TRBJ2-7; D is unclear. V lost 9 bases and J lost 0, with 18 bases in between. Germline V lookup: CDR1 MNHNS, CDR2 SASEGT. This CDR3 comprises 15 residues. The CDR3 is CASVIIGSTSYEQYF. CDR3 in DNA: TGTGCCAGTGTTATTATCGGCAGTACCTCCTACGAGCAGTACTTC.

This chain connects TRBV11-3 to TRBJ1-4; D not resolved. V lost 0 bases and J lost 2, with 7 bases in between. Germline lookup yields CDR1 SGHNT and CDR2 YENEEA. This CDR3 has 15 amino acids. For the CDR3, the DNA is TGTGCCAGCAGCTTAGAAGGGCGGACTAATGAAAAACTGTTTTTT. Its protein is CASSLEGRTNEKLFF.

This chain uses TRBV6-5 with TRBJ2-7; 10 bases match TRBD1. Germline lookup yields CDR1 MNHEY and CDR2 SVGAGI. This CDR3 region has 14 residues. Trimming at V came to 4 bases and at J to 6 bases, leaving 6 bases not matched to a gene. CDR3 amino acids: CASSSGQGPTEQYF. The CDR3 coding sequence is TGTGCCAGCAGTTCGGGACAGGGGCCCACCGAGCAGTACTTC.

This clone is deemed medium-sized (0.01 to 0.1%). At one of its ends the junction is not consistent with the germline gene, which may arise from a read error. This chain links TRBV18 with TRBJ2-7; D remains unclear. Germline CDR1 and CDR2: KGHSH and LQKENI. This CDR3 has 13 residues. CDR3 in DNA: TGTGCCAGCTCACCATTGGGTTACATTCGACTCTTTTTC. It codes for CASSPLGYIRLFF. Full variable domain (missing parts from reference TRBV18 and TRBJ2-7): NAGVMQNPRHLVRRRGQEARLRCSPMKGHSHVYWYRQLPEEGLKFMVYLQKENIIDESGMPKERFSAEFPKEGPSILRIQQVVRGDSAAYFCASSPLGYIRLFFGPGTRLTVT.

This chain connects TRBV7-9 to TRBJ2-1; the match to TRBD2 covers 8 bases. This CDR3 is built from 18 residues. The J segment lost 6 bases and the V segment lost 1 base, leaving 14 bases of the junction unmatched. Per the germline V gene, CDR1 is SEHNR and CDR2 is FQNEAQ (reference sequence). CDR3 nucleotide sequence: TGTGCCAGCAGCTTAGGGGTCCGGGGAGCGGGAGTGGTCAATGAGCAGTTCTTC. Its protein is CASSLGVRGAGVVNEQFF.

The chain employs TRBV19 and TRBJ1-5; tentative D call: TRBD1 (5 bases). Trimming pared 5 bases from V and 3 bases from J, leaving 17 bases between. This CDR3 spans 16 amino acids. Germline CDR1 reads LNHDA; CDR2 reads SQIVND (reference sequence). The CDR3 loop reads CASSPPGQGHNQPQHF. CDR3 nucleotides: TGTGCCAGTAGTCCCCCGGGGCAGGGCCACAATCAGCCCCAGCATTTT.

The rearrangement uses TRBV27 and TRBJ2-5, with 7 bases matching TRBD1. Germline assignment: CDR1 MNHEY and CDR2 SMNVEV (reference sequence). The CDR3 sequence is 17 residues long. With 6 bases clipped from V and 3 bases from J, the junction kept 16 bases outside the gene matches. CDR3 in amino acids: CASSLRFLRDREETQYF. In nucleotides, the CDR3 is TGTGCCAGCAGCCTAAGATTCCTGAGGGACAGAGAAGAGACCCAGTACTTC.

Concerning this clone itself: A read error may account for a junction end that differs from germline. Other DNA variants within this sample encode the same CDR3. The V gene is TRBV10-3, the J gene TRBJ2-5; D gene unclear. This CDR3 spans 11 amino acids. Germline values: CDR1 ENHRY, CDR2 SYGVKD. The CDR3: CAISESQTQYF. DNA for the CDR3: TGTGCCATCAGTGAGTCGCAGACTCAGTACTTC.

As for this clone: A much larger clone lies a single base off, so this may be a read error. The conserved phenylalanine or tryptophan normally closing the CDR3 is absent here, so this likely arose from a read error. The genes are TRBV30 and TRBJ2-7; D uncertain. The V end lost 2 bases, the J end lost 4 bases, and 18 bases lay between the germline ends. This CDR3 comprises 15 residues. Germline CDR1 is GTSNPN and CDR2 is SVGIG (reference sequence). Written as DNA, the CDR3 is TGTGCCTGGAGTCCCCCCCGACTTGAGCCTTACGAGCAGTACCTC. Amino acids: CAWSPPRLEPYEQYL.

This clone was seen a few times. The chain combines TRBV6-5 with TRBJ2-7; 9 nucleotides match TRBD2. The germline CDR1 and CDR2 sequences are MNHEY and SVGAGI. The ends lost 3 bases at V and 3 bases at J; junction bases unmatched: 3. The CDR3 is made up of 14 amino acids. CDR3: CASSYLAGNYEQYF. The CDR3 region has the DNA TGTGCCAGCAGTTATCTAGCGGGAAACTACGAGCAGTACTTC.

This clone was seen only a few times. One base away lies a much larger clone, so this may be a sequencing read error. The chain recombines TRBV4-3 with TRBJ2-1; TRBD2 is a possible D gene (6 bases). V gave up 3 bases and J gave up 2 bases, with 14 bases separating them. The CDR3 has 16 amino acids. Germline V gene lookup returns CDR1 LGHNA and CDR2 YSLEER. The CDR3 spells CASSQLAASPYNEQFF. CDR3 nucleotide sequence: TGCGCCAGCAGCCAGTTAGCGGCCTCCCCCTACAATGAGCAGTTCTTC.

This chain connects TRBV5-1 to TRBJ2-3, with 9 bases aligning to TRBD2. Germline V gene lookup returns CDR1 SGHRS and CDR2 YFSETQ. There are 15 residues in the CDR3. With 3 bases clipped from V and 6 bases from J, the junction kept 8 bases outside the gene matches. The CDR3 region is CASSSKAGGSDTQYF. CDR3 nucleotide sequence: TGCGCCAGCAGCTCCAAAGCGGGAGGTTCCGATACGCAGTATTTT.

The chain is built from TRBV2 and TRBJ1-2, with D perhaps TRBD1 (5 bases). V was pared by 8 bases and J by 4 bases, with 14 bases between. The CDR3 sequence is 13 residues long. Looked up from germline, CDR1 is SNHLY and CDR2 is FYNNEI. The CDR3 spells CASGAGGFYGYTF. The CDR3 DNA sequence: TGTGCCAGCGGGGCGGGGGGATTCTATGGCTACACCTTC.

This chain uses TRBV7-9 with TRBJ2-3; 7 nucleotides align to TRBD2. There are 16 residues in the CDR3. Per germline, CDR1 SEHNR and CDR2 FQNEAQ (reference sequence). With 4 bases clipped from V and 8 bases from J, the junction kept 15 bases outside the gene matches. The CDR3 DNA is TGTGCCAGCAGCTCTCTAGCGGACTCGGTGATTGGTACGCAGTATTTT. Its protein is CASSSLADSVIGTQYF.

The chain has TRBV10-3 and TRBJ1-4, with D possibly matching TRBD1 (6 bases). The germline V and J ends were trimmed by 3 bases and 8 bases, with 13 bases remaining between them. Germline CDR1 ENHRY, CDR2 SYGVKD. The CDR3 sequence is 14 residues long. CDR3 loop: CAISDNRAREKLFF. The CDR3, as DNA: TGTGCCATCAGTGACAACAGGGCTAGGGAAAAACTGTTTTTT.

The J gene is TRBJ2-5, the V gene TRBV7-3; D unresolved. V lost 2 bases and J 1 base, leaving 14 bases between the germline ends. CDR3 length equals 16 residues. The germline CDR1 and CDR2 sequences are SGHTA and FQGTGA. The CDR3 spells CASSLAPATSQETQYF. The DNA for the CDR3 is TGTGCCAGCAGCTTAGCTCCCGCCACCAGCCAAGAGACCCAGTACTTC.

The rearrangement links TRBV18 to TRBJ2-1, with TRBD2 matching over 7 bases. This CDR3 contains 15 residues. V shed 4 bases and J 3 bases; nucleotides not matched to a gene: 6. Germline CDR1 reads KGHSH; CDR2 reads LQKENI. DNA of the CDR3: TGTGCCAGCTCACAAGGAATAGCGGGCTACAATGAGCAGTTCTTC. This sequence encodes CASSQGIAGYNEQFF.

The chain uses TRBV28 and TRBJ1-2; tentative D call: TRBD1 (5 bases). Germline values: CDR1 MDHEN, CDR2 SYDVKM. Deletions cut 1 base from V and 9 bases from J, with 21 bases between. This CDR3 has 16 amino acids. The CDR3 bases are TGTGCCAGCAGTTTATCTTCGGCGGTGGGCGCAGGGCGCTACACCTTC. Translating it yields CASSLSSAVGAGRYTF.

The chain links TRBV6-8 to TRBJ1-1; no reliable D call. This CDR3 is built from 10 residues. Germline V lookup: CDR1 MNHGY, CDR2 SAAAGT. V lost 9 bases and J lost 5, with 7 bases in between. CDR3 sequence reads: CARVLTEAFF. The CDR3 region has the DNA TGTGCCAGGGTTTTGACTGAAGCTTTCTTT.

This clone occurred a few times. This chain joins TRBV7-2 and TRBJ1-5, with 7 bases that match TRBD1. The germline gives CDR1 SGHTA, CDR2 FQGNSA. The junction had 4 bases not matched to a gene; V was cut back by 4 bases and J by 1 base. The CDR3 is 15 amino acids. The DNA of the CDR3 is TGTGCCAGCAGCTCGACGGACAGGAGCAATCAGCCCCAGCATTTT. It is translated as CASSSTDRSNQPQHF.

This clone came up once. This chain links TRBV15 with TRBJ2-7; D ambiguous. CDR1 and CDR2 (germline): LNHNV, YYDKDF (reference sequence). The CDR3 loop spans 12 amino acids. V lost 5 bases and J lost 7, with 12 bases in between. In nucleotides, the CDR3 is TGTGCCACCAGCCCCGGAGTGGGGGAGCAGTACTTC. Amino acids: CATSPGVGEQYF.

The chain is built from TRBV18 and TRBJ1-1, with TRBD1 as a possible D gene (5 bases). The length of the CDR3 is 14 residues. CDR1 is KGHSH and CDR2 is LQKENI in the germline V gene. With 2 bases removed from V and 3 bases from J, the gap between germline ends came to 10 bases. This chain's CDR3 is CASSPGAGYTEAFF. The DNA for the CDR3 is TGTGCCAGCTCACCAGGGGCCGGCTACACTGAAGCTTTCTTT.

J is TRBJ2-1 and V is TRBV7-2, with TRBD1 as a possible D gene (6 bases). The germline V gene has CDR1 SGHTA and CDR2 FQGNSA. There are 13 residues in the CDR3. Deletions cut 6 bases from V and 6 bases from J, with 12 bases between. The CDR3 sequence is CASSADRINEQFF. CDR3 coding DNA: TGTGCCAGCAGTGCCGACAGGATCAATGAGCAGTTCTTC. Variable domain in full (rest from reference TRBV7-2 and TRBJ2-1): GAGVSQSPSNKVTEKGKDVELRCDPISGHTALYWYRQSLGQGLEFLIYFQGNSAPDKSGLPSDRFSAERTGGSVSTLTIQRTQQEDSAVYLCASSADRINEQFFGPGTRLTVL.

Only a few counts were recorded for this clone. The V gene is TRBV6-5, the J gene TRBJ2-1; tentatively, D is TRBD1 or TRBD2 (5 bases each). This CDR3 region has 15 residues. Germline-derived CDR1 and CDR2 are MNHEY and SVGAGI. Trimming took 6 bases from V and 0 from J, leaving 12 bases between them. The CDR3, as DNA: TGTGCCAGCAGACCCGGGACGAGCTCCTACAATGAGCAGTTCTTC. Its translation: CASRPGTSSYNEQFF.

The chain is built from TRBV5-1 and TRBJ1-4; D may be TRBD1 (6 bases). CDR1 and CDR2 (germline): SGHRS, YFSETQ. Trimming pared 1 base from V and 3 bases from J, leaving 13 bases between. The CDR3 is 16 amino acids. CDR3 DNA: TGCGCCAGCAGCTTGTGGGGGGGCACGGCTAATGAAAAACTGTTTTTT. Translating gives CASSLWGGTANEKLFF.